Shown below are 20 T cell receptor beta chains from a single sample sequenced in a study of T cell responses to AZD1222 COVID-19 vaccine (dated by TCRdb to the early 2020s). Library creation used the immunoSEQ multiplex PCR assay. TCRdb took this table from immuneACCESS and kept in-frame rearrangements with V and J called. Such tables lack part of the clones; where checked against another copy, unresolved V genes explain under half of the gap, and the rest is unexplained. The sample table records under 150,000 clones; 70% to 90% of these occur just once. Approximately 1.6% of the sample comes from the top ten. The label giving this sample's time point can be read as: baseline before first vaccination. Sequences were derived from peripheral blood, sampled on day 0 of AZD1222 vaccination. Receptors were obtained from an adult in good health.

This chain uses TRBV19 with TRBJ2-1, with 8 bases matching TRBD2. This CDR3 contains 16 residues. Trimming took 6 bases from V and 2 from J; bases not matched to a gene: 9. Per the germline V gene, CDR1 is LNHDA and CDR2 is SQIVND (reference sequence). CDR3 coding DNA: TGTGCCAGTAGCCGATTAGCGGGACAAGCCTACAATGAGCAGTTCTTC. Translated: CASSRLAGQAYNEQFF.

The gene calls are TRBV4-1 and TRBJ1-1, with D maybe TRBD1 (6 bases). Trimming took off 3 bases at V and 2 bases at J, with 13 bases between the two ends. Germline V gives CDR1 MGHRA, CDR2 YSYEKL. The CDR3 is made up of 15 amino acids. The CDR3 sequence is CASSQHREINTEAFF. DNA of the CDR3: TGCGCCAGCAGCCAGCACAGGGAAATTAACACTGAAGCTTTCTTT.

The V gene is TRBV10-3, the J gene TRBJ2-7, with D possibly called TRBD1 or TRBD2 (5 bases each). Trimming cost V 5 bases and J 5 bases, with 13 bases left between them. Germline CDR1 reads ENHRY; CDR2 reads SYGVKD. The CDR3 sequence is 13 residues long. The CDR3 DNA follows: TGTGCCATCAGTAGGGACCCCCCGAACGAGCAGTACTTC. Its translation is CAISRDPPNEQYF.

V and J are TRBV4-1 and TRBJ2-7; unclear D gene. The CDR3 is made up of 15 amino acids. Germline V gene data show CDR1 as MGHRA and CDR2 as YSYEKL. V dropped 0 bases and J dropped 1 base, with 10 bases sitting between them. CDR3 bases: TGCGCCAGCAGCCAAGAAAGTGGGCAGTCCTACGAGCAGTACTTC. Amino acid sequence: CASSQESGQSYEQYF.

V gene TRBV7-6 combines with J gene TRBJ2-1; no definite D call. The CDR3 sequence is 13 residues long. V lost 4 bases and J lost 5, with 9 bases in between. CDR1 is SGHVS and CDR2 is FNYEAQ in the germline V gene. Here the CDR3 DNA reads TGTGCCAGCAGCTCCTACCGCGACAATGAGCAGTTCTTC. Translation: CASSSYRDNEQFF. The full variable domain, rest sourced from reference TRBV7-6 and TRBJ2-1, is GAGVSQSPRYKVTKRGQDVALRCDPISGHVSLYWYRQALGQGPEFLTYFNYEAQQDKSGLPNDRFSAERPEGSISTLTIQRTEQRDSAMYRCASSSYRDNEQFFGPGTRLTVL.

This chain links TRBV27 with TRBJ2-1, with D perhaps TRBD2 (6 bases). With 5 bases removed from V and 12 bases from J, the gap between germline ends came to 20 bases. The CDR3 runs 14 residues. Per the germline V gene, CDR1 is MNHEY and CDR2 is SMNVEV (reference sequence). The CDR3 reads CASSPHVGLLAQFF. The CDR3 DNA is TGTGCCAGCAGTCCCCACGTAGGACTACTCGCGCAGTTCTTC.

The V and J genes are TRBV27 and TRBJ1-6, with D possibly matching TRBD1 (6 bases). Germline assignment: CDR1 MNHEY and CDR2 SMNVEV (reference sequence). Trimming pared 6 bases from V and 10 bases from J, leaving 16 bases between. CDR3 length equals 14 residues. The CDR3 coding sequence is TGTGCCAGCAGCCAACGACAGGCGGGCTCACCCCTCCACTTT. Amino acids: CASSQRQAGSPLHF.

The chain carries TRBV29-1 and TRBJ2-3; 13 bases agree with TRBD2. V was clipped by 6 bases and J by 3 bases; unmatched bases: 6. The germline V gene has CDR1 SQVTM and CDR2 ANQGSEA. The CDR3 covers 15 residues. The CDR3 sequence is CSVERTSGSTDTQYF. DNA of the CDR3: TGCAGCGTGGAGAGGACTAGCGGGAGTACAGATACGCAGTATTTT.

This clone was detected once. V gene TRBV10-1 combines with J gene TRBJ2-2; 8 bases match TRBD1. The germline CDR1 and CDR2 sequences are WNHNN and SYGVQD (reference sequence). The ends lost 8 bases at V and 0 bases at J; junction bases unmatched: 2. CDR3 length: 14 residues. The CDR3 sequence: CASRTGSNTGELFF. The DNA for the CDR3 is TGCGCCAGCCGGACAGGGTCGAACACCGGGGAGCTGTTTTTT.

The CDR3 sequence: CASSLWEAGSNTEAFF. The CDR3 DNA is TGTGCCAGCAGCTTATGGGAGGCAGGGTCAAACACTGAAGCTTTCTTT. The J gene is TRBJ1-1, the V gene TRBV7-2; weak D call: TRBD1 (5 bases). Trimming shortened V by 2 bases and J by 2 bases, and 15 bases separated the two germline ends. CDR3 size: 16 residues. The germline gives CDR1 SGHTA, CDR2 FQGNSA.

This chain links TRBV11-3 with TRBJ2-5; TRBD2 matches at 11 bases. Germline CDR1 and CDR2: SGHNT and YENEEA. CDR3 length equals 18 residues. V lost 5 bases to trimming and J lost 3 bases; unmatched junction nucleotides: 14. The CDR3 DNA reads TGTGCCAGCAGCCATGAACTCCAGGGACTAGCGGCAGAAGAGACCCAGTACTTC. It yields the protein CASSHELQGLAAEETQYF.

The CDR3 region is CASSQGQRLNGYTF. DNA of the CDR3: TGCGCCAGCAGCCAAGGACAGAGACTGAATGGCTACACCTTC. The chain recombines TRBV5-1 with TRBJ1-2; possibly TRBD1 for D (6 bases). The CDR3 sequence is 14 residues long. Germline CDR1 and CDR2: SGHRS and YFSETQ. The ends were cut back, 4 bases at V and 6 bases at J, with 16 bases in the middle.

V usage is TRBV29-1 and J usage is TRBJ1-4, with D perhaps TRBD1 (6 bases). V dropped 4 bases and J dropped 7 bases, with 7 bases sitting between them. The germline CDR1 and CDR2 sequences are SQVTM and ANQGSEA. The CDR3 length is 11 residues. CDR3 coding DNA: TGCAGCGTTGCGACAGGTGAAAAACTGTTTTTT. Amino acid sequence: CSVATGEKLFF.

The chain recombines TRBV3-1 (or the pseudogene TRBV3-2) with TRBJ1-3, with unresolved D. Germline assignment: CDR1 LGHDT and CDR2 YNNKEL (reference sequence). CDR3 size: 14 residues. Trimming removed 7 bases from V and 1 base from J, with 11 bases in between. This chain's CDR3 is CASTLSGSGNTIYF. The CDR3 DNA reads TGTGCCAGCACCCTCTCAGGTTCTGGAAACACCATATATTTT.

This chain uses TRBV15 with TRBJ2-7; no firm D call. Germline values: CDR1 LNHNV, CDR2 YYDKDF (reference sequence). The V and J ends lost 4 bases and 6 bases respectively, with 10 bases between them. The CDR3 spans 12 residues. CDR3 region: CATSTTVSEQYF. The CDR3, as DNA: TGTGCCACCAGCACTACAGTATCCGAGCAGTACTTC. The variable domain in full, completed from reference TRBV15 and TRBJ2-7, reads DAMVIQNPRYQVTQFGKPVTLSCSQTLNHNVMYWYQQKSSQAPKLLFHYYDKDFNNEADTPDNFQSRRPNTSFCFLDIRSPGLGDTAMYLCATSTTVSEQYFGPGTRLTVT.

This sequence joins TRBV11-2 and TRBJ1-2; 9 positions agree with TRBD1. V shed 1 base, J shed 8 bases, and the junction held 8 bases outside the gene matches. Germline CDR1 and CDR2: SGHAT and FQNNGV. The CDR3 consists of 15 residues. This CDR3 reads CASSLVRGQGRGYTF. CDR3 DNA: TGTGCCAGCAGCTTAGTCCGGGGACAGGGTCGAGGCTACACCTTC.

The chain links TRBV2 to TRBJ2-7, with 9 bases matching TRBD2. CDR1 SNHLY and CDR2 FYNNEI come from the germline V gene. The CDR3 sequence is 14 residues long. V lost 7 bases to trimming and J lost 1 base; unmatched junction nucleotides: 5. This CDR3 is CASTLAGTSYEQYF. In DNA, the CDR3 is TGTGCCAGCACCCTAGCGGGAACGTCCTACGAGCAGTACTTC.

The genes are TRBV30 and TRBJ1-5; a possible D gene is TRBD1 (6 bases). The CDR3 consists of 15 residues. Deletions cut 3 bases from V and 5 bases from J, with 17 bases between. CDR1 GTSNPN and CDR2 SVGIG come from the germline V gene (reference sequence). In DNA form, the CDR3 reads TGTGCCTGGAGCCCAATAACAGGGTTAGATCAGCCCCAGCATTTT. It codes for CAWSPITGLDQPQHF.

The V gene is TRBV2, the J gene TRBJ2-5; no clear D. The CDR3 covers 11 residues. V was trimmed by 1 base and J by 3 bases, leaving 0 bases between them. Germline CDR1 is SNHLY and CDR2 is FYNNEI. CDR3 in amino acids: CASSEEETQYF. In DNA, the CDR3 is TGTGCCAGCAGTGAAGAAGAGACCCAGTACTTC.

The chain is built from TRBV5-1 and TRBJ1-1; D is perhaps TRBD1 (5 bases). Germline values: CDR1 SGHRS, CDR2 YFSETQ. V lost 4 bases and J 1 base, leaving 17 bases between the germline ends. The CDR3 sequence is 16 residues long. The CDR3 DNA reads as TGCGCCAGCAGCCCTGACCCCCAGGACAAGAACACTGAAGCTTTCTTT. This encodes CASSPDPQDKNTEAFF. The full variable domain, its missing parts supplied by reference TRBV5-1 and TRBJ1-1, is KAGVTQTPRYLIKTRGQQVTLSCSPISGHRSVSWYQQTPGQGLQFLFEYFSETQRNKGNFPGRFSGRQFSNSRSEMNVSTLELGDSALYLCASSPDPQDKNTEAFFGQGTRLTVV.